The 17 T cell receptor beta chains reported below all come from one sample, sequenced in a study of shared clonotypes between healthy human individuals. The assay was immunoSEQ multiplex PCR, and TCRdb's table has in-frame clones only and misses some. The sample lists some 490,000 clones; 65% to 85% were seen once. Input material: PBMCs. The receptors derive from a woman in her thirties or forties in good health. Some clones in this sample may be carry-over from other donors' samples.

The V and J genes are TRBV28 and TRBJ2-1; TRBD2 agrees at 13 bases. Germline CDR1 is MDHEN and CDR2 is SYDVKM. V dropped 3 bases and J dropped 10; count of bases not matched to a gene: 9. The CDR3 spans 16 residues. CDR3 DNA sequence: TGTGCCAGCAGTTTGTGGCGACTAGCGGGAGGTGGAGAGCAGTTCTTC. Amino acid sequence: CASSLWRLAGGGEQFF.

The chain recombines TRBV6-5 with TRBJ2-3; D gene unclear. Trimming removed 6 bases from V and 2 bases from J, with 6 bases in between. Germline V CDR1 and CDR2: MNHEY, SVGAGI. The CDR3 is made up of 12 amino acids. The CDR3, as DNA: TGTGCCAGCAGGGGGTACACAGATACGCAGTATTTT. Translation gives CASRGYTDTQYF.

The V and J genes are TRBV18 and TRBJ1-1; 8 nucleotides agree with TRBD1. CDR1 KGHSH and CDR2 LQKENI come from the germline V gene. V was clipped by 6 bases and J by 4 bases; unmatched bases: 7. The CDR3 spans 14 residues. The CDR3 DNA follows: TGTGCCAGCTCCCAACAGGGGGGTGGCACTGAAGCTTTCTTT. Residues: CASSQQGGGTEAFF.

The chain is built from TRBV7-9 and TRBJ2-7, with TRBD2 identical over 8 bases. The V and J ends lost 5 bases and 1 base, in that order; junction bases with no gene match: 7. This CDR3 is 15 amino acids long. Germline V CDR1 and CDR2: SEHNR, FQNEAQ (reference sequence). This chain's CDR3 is CASSIGSGTSYEQYF. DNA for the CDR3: TGTGCCAGCAGCATAGGTAGCGGGACATCCTACGAGCAGTACTTC. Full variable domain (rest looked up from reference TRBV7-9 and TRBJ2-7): DTGVSQNPRHKITKRGQNVTFRCDPISEHNRLYWYRQTLGQGPEFLTYFQNEAQLEKSRLLSDRFSAERPKGSFSTLEIQRTEQGDSAMYLCASSIGSGTSYEQYFGPGTRLTVT.

Here the CDR3 reads CASSQDGRGTNTEAFF. CDR3 coding DNA: TGCGCCAGCAGCCAAGACGGGCGCGGGACGAACACTGAAGCTTTCTTT. V usage is TRBV4-3 and J usage is TRBJ1-1; the D gene is possibly TRBD1 (5 bases). The V end was cut by 0 bases, the J end by 1 base, with 12 bases between. CDR1 is LGHNA and CDR2 is YSLEER in the germline V gene. The CDR3 is 16 amino acids.

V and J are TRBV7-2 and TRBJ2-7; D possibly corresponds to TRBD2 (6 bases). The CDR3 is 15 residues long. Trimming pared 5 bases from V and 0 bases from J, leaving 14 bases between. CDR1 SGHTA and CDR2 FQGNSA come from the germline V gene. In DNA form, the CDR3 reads TGTGCCAGCAGCCCTCCGGGGGATATCTCCTACGAGCAGTACTTC. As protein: CASSPPGDISYEQYF.

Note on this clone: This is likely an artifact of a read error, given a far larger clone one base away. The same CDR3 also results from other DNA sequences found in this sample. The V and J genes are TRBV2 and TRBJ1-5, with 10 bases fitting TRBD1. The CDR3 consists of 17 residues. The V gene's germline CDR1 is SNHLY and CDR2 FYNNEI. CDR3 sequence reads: CASSEAVGTGARQPQHF. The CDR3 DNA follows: TGTGCCAGTAGTGAAGCGGTAGGGACAGGGGCTCGGCAGCCCCAGCATTTT.

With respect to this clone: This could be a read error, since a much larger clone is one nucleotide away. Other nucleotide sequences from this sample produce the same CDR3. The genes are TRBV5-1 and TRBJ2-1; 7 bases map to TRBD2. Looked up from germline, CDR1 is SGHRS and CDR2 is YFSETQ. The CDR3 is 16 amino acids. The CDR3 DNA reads TGCGCCAGCAGCCAAACCATAGCGGGTTCCTACAACGAGCAGTTCTTC. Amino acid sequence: CASSQTIAGSYNEQFF. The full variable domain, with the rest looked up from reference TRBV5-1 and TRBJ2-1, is KAGVTQTPRYLIKTRGQQVTLSCSPISGHRSVSWYQQTPGQGLQFLFEYFSETQRNKGNFPGRFSGRQFSNSRSEMNVSTLELGDSALYLCASSQTIAGSYNEQFFGPGTRLTVL.

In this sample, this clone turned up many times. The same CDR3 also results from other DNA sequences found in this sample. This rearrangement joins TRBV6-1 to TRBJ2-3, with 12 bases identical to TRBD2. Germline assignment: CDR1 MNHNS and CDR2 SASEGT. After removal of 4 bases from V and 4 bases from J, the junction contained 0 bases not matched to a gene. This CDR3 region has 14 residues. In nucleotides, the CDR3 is TGTGCCAGCAGTGGACTAGCGGGAGCAGATACGCAGTATTTT. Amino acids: CASSGLAGADTQYF.

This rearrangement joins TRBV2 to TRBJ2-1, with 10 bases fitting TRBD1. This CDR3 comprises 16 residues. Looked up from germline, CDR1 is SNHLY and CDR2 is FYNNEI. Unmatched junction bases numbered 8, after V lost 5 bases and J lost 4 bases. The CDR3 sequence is CASSISPGQGYNEQFF. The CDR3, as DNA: TGTGCCAGCAGTATTTCCCCGGGACAGGGGTACAATGAGCAGTTCTTC.

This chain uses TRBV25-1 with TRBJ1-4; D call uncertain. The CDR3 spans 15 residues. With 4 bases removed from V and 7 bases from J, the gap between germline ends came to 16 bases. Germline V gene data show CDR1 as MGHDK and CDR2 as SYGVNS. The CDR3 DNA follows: TGTGCCAGCAGTGCCCCCGGAGGATATCTTGAAAAACTGTTTTTT. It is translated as CASSAPGGYLEKLFF.

The CDR3 loop is CASSPSGRNEQFF. As DNA, the CDR3 is TGTGCCAGCTCACCATCGGGTCGCAATGAGCAGTTCTTC. The chain carries TRBV18 and TRBJ2-1; D gene unclear. Germline CDR1 reads KGHSH; CDR2 reads LQKENI. This CDR3 contains 13 residues. Trimming stripped 2 bases from V and 6 bases from J, with 8 bases between.

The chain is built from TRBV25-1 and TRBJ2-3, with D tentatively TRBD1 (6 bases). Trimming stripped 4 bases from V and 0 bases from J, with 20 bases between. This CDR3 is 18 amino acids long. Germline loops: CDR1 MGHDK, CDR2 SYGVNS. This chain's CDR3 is CASSAPLDSPASTDTQYF. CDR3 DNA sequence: TGTGCCAGCAGTGCCCCTTTGGACAGTCCCGCTAGCACAGATACGCAGTATTTT.

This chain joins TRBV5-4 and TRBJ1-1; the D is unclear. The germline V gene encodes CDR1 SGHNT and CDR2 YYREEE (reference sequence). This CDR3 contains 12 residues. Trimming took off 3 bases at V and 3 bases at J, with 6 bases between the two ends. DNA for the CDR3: TGTGCCAGCAGCTCTGTCGACACTGAAGCTTTCTTT. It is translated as CASSSVDTEAFF.

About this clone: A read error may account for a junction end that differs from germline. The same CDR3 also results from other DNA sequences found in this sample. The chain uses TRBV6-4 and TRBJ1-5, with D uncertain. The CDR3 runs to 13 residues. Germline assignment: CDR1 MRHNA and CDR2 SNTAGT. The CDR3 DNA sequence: TGTGCCAGCTCACCGGATAGCAATCAGCCTCAGCATTTT. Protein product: CASSPDSNQPQHF.

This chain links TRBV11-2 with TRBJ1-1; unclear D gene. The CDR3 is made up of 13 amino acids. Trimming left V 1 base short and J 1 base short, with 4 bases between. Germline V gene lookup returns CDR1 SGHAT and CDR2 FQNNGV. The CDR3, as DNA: TGTGCCAGCAGCTTAGCTGGGAACACTGAAGCTTTCTTT. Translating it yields CASSLAGNTEAFF.

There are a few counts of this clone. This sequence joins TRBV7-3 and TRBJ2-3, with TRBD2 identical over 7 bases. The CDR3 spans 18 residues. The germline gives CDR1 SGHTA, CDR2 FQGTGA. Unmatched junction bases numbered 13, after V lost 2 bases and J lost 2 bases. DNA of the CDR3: TGTGCCAGCAGCTTATTTTTCAATGGGCTAGCGGCCACAGATACGCAGTATTTT. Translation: CASSLFFNGLAATDTQYF. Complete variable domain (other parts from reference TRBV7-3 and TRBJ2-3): GAGVSQTPSNKVTEKGKYVELRCDPISGHTALYWYRQSLGQGPEFLIYFQGTGAADDSGLPNDRFFAVRPEGSVSTLKIQRTERGDSAVYLCASSLFFNGLAATDTQYFGPGTRLTVL.